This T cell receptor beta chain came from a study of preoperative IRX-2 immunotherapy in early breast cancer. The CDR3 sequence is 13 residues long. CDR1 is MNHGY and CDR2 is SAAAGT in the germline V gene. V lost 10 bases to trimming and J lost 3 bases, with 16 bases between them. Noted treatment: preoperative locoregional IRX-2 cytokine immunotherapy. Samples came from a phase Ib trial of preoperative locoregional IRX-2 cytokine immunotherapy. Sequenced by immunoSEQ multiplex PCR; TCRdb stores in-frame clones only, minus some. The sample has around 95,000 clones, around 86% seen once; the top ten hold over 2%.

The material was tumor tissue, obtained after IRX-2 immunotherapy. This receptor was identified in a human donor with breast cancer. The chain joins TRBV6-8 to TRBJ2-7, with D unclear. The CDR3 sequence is CATRRDKDYEQYF. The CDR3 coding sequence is TGTGCCACACGACGAGACAAAGACTACGAGCAGTACTTC.